These 10 T cell receptor beta chains originate from one sample sequenced in a study of early T cells in non-severe SARS-CoV-2 infection. TCRdb passed the 5' RACE reads through MiXCR, listing each CDR3 protein once. The sample contains about 38,000 distinct CDR3 sequences, approximately 4.6% of which appear only once. Sequencing used whole blood. All receptors come from an adult who was a healthcare worker with PCR-confirmed SARS-CoV-2 infection or an uninfected control (not recorded which).

This clonotype was seen ten or more times. The CDR3 is CASSQVPRDLTYTF. For the CDR3, the DNA is TGCGCCAGCAGCCAGGTACCGAGGGACTTAACCTACACCTTC. The chain recombines TRBV4-1 with TRBJ1-2, with D possibly TRBD1 on 5 matching bases. Germline CDR1 MGHRA, CDR2 YSYEKL. The V and J ends lost 3 bases and 10 bases respectively, with 18 bases between them. CDR3 length: 14 residues.

The chain couples TRBV5-4 to TRBJ1-4, with 7 bases fitting TRBD1. V lost 0 bases, J lost 6 bases, and 2 bases stayed unmatched. The V gene's germline CDR1 is SGHNT and CDR2 YYREEE (reference sequence). The CDR3 length is 14 residues. The CDR3 spells CASSLVGTDEKLFF. CDR3 DNA sequence: TGTGCCAGCAGCTTGGTCGGGACAGATGAAAAACTGTTTTTT.

V is TRBV18 and J is TRBJ2-3; tentatively, D is TRBD2 (6 bases). Trimming took off 2 bases at V and 3 bases at J, with 12 bases between the two ends. The germline V gene has CDR1 KGHSH and CDR2 LQKENI. The CDR3 has 15 amino acids. The CDR3 spells CASSPVELATDTQYF. The CDR3 bases are TGTGCCAGCTCACCAGTGGAACTAGCAACAGATACGCAGTATTTT. The full variable domain, its missing parts supplied by reference TRBV18 and TRBJ2-3, is NAGVMQNPRHLVRRRGQEARLRCSPMKGHSHVYWYRQLPEEGLKFMVYLQKENIIDESGMPKERFSAEFPKEGPSILRIQQVVRGDSAAYFCASSPVELATDTQYFGPGTRLTVL.

This clonotype was observed many times. The CDR3 spells CASSADIAYEQYF. The CDR3 DNA follows: TGCGCCAGCAGTGCCGACATAGCCTACGAGCAGTACTTC. V is TRBV10-1 and J is TRBJ2-7; D unclear. This CDR3 comprises 13 residues. The V end lost 4 bases, the J end lost 2 bases, and 9 bases lay between the germline ends. Germline V CDR1 and CDR2: WNHNN, SYGVQD (reference sequence).

This sequence joins TRBV5-1 and TRBJ2-3; 10 positions match TRBD2. This CDR3 spans 16 amino acids. V lost 1 base and J lost 3; bases outside the gene matches: 5. Germline CDR1 and CDR2: SGHRS and YFSETQ. The CDR3 sequence: CASSLPSGGATDTQYF. CDR3 coding DNA: TGCGCCAGCAGCTTGCCCAGCGGGGGGGCAACAGATACGCAGTATTTT.

V and J are TRBV20-1 and TRBJ2-7; 9 positions agree with TRBD2. The CDR3 runs to 14 residues. V gave up 6 bases and J gave up 6 bases; unmatched junction bases: 12. Germline V gene lookup returns CDR1 DFQATT and CDR2 SNEGSKA (reference sequence). Written as DNA, the CDR3 is TGCAGTGCCCGGGGGATAGCGGGGGTCGGCGAGCAGTACTTC. Its protein product is CSARGIAGVGEQYF.

This clonotype was seen a few times. The gene calls are TRBV20-1 and TRBJ2-3; no clear D. Trimming shortened V by 6 bases and J by 5 bases, and 12 bases separated the two germline ends. Looked up from germline, CDR1 is DFQATT and CDR2 is SNEGSKA (reference sequence). This CDR3 is built from 12 residues. The CDR3 DNA is TGCAGTGCATTAATAGCTATAGATACGCAGTATTTT. Translating gives CSALIAIDTQYF.

This clonotype was observed many times. V usage is TRBV7-9 and J usage is TRBJ1-2; no firm D call. V lost 2 bases to trimming and J lost 7 bases, with 5 bases between them. CDR3 length: 11 amino acids. CDR1 is SEHNR, CDR2 FQNEAQ, per germline (reference sequence). The DNA of the CDR3 is TGTGCCAGCAGCTTAACAGCTGGCTACACCTTC. Residues: CASSLTAGYTF. Using reference TRBV7-9 and TRBJ1-2 for the parts outside the CDR3, the full variable domain is DTGVSQNPRHKITKRGQNVTFRCDPISEHNRLYWYRQTLGQGPEFLTYFQNEAQLEKSRLLSDRFSAERPKGSFSTLEIQRTEQGDSAMYLCASSLTAGYTFGSGTRLTVV.

This clonotype occurred many times. This chain connects TRBV29-1 to TRBJ1-2; D is unclear. Germline V CDR1 and CDR2: SQVTM, ANQGSEA. The CDR3 spans 11 residues. The V and J ends lost 5 bases and 9 bases respectively, with 13 bases between them. CDR3 bases: TGCAGCGTTACGACGGGCGAGAGCTACACCTTC. It is translated as CSVTTGESYTF.

The chain joins TRBV7-2 to TRBJ2-3; TRBD2 aligns across 11 bases. CDR1 and CDR2 from the germline V gene are SGHTA and FQGNSA. The CDR3 is 14 residues long. Trimming took 4 bases from V and 5 from J; bases not matched to a gene: 2. CDR3 nucleotides: TGTGCCAGCAGCTCGGGGACTAGCGGAGATACGCAGTATTTT. Protein: CASSSGTSGDTQYF.